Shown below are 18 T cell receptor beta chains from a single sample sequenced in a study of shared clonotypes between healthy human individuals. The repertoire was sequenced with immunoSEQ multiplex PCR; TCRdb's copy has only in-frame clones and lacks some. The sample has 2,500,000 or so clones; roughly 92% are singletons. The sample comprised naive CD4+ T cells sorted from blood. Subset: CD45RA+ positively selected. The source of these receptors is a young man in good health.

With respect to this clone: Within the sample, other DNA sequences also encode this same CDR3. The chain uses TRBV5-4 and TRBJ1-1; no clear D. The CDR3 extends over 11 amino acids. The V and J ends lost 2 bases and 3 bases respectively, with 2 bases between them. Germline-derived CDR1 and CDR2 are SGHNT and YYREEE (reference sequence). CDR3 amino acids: CASSLDTEAFF. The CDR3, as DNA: TGTGCCAGCAGCTTAGACACTGAAGCTTTCTTT.

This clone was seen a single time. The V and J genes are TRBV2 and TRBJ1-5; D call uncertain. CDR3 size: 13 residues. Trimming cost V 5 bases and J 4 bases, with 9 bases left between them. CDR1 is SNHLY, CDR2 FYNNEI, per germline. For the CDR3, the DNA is TGTGCCAGCAGTCAGGACCGTAATCAGCCCCAGCATTTT. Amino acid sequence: CASSQDRNQPQHF.

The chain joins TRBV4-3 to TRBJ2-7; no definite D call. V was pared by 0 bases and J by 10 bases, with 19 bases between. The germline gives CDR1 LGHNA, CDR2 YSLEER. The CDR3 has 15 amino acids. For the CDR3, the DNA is TGCGCCAGCAGCCAAGATTACGGGCCGCTGATTGTTCAGTACTTC. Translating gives CASSQDYGPLIVQYF.

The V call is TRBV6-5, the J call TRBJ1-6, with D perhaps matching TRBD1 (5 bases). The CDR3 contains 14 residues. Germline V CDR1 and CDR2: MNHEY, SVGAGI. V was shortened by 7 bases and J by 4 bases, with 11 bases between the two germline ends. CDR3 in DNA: TGTGCCAGCAAACGGGACGGATATAATTCACCCCTCCACTTT. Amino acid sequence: CASKRDGYNSPLHF.

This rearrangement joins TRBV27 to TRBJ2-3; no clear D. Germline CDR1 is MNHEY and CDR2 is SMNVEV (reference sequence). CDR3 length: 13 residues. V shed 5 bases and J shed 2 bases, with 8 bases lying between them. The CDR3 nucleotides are TGTGCCAGCAGTGGTTCGAACACAGATACGCAGTATTTT. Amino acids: CASSGSNTDTQYF.

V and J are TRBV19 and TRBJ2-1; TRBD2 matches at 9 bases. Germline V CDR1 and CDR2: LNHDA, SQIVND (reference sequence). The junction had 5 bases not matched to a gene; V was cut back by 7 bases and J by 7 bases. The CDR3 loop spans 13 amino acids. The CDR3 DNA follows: TGTGCCAGTACCAAGCGGGGGGATAATGAGCAGTTCTTC. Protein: CASTKRGDNEQFF.

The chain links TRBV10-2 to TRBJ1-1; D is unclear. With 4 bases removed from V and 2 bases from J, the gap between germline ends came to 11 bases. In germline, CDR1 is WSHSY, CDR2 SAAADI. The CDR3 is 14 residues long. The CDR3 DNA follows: TGCGCCAGCAGTGTTTGGGAACTTAACACTGAAGCTTTCTTT. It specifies CASSVWELNTEAFF.

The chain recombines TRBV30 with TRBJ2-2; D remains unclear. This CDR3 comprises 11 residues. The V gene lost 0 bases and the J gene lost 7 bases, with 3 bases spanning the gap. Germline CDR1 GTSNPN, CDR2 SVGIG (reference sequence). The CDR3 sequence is CAWSVYGELFF. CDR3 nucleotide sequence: TGTGCCTGGAGTGTATACGGGGAGCTGTTTTTT. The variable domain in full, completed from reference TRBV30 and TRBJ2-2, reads SQTIHQWPATLVQPVGSPLSLECTVEGTSNPNLYWYRQAAGRGLQLLFYSVGIGQISSEVPQNLSASRPQDRQFILSSKKLLLSDSGFYLCAWSVYGELFFGEGSRLTVL.

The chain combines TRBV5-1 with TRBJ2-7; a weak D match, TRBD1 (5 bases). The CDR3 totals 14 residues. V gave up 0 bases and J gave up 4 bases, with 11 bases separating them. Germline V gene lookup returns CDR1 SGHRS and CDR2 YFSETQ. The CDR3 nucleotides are TGCGCCAGCAGCTTGGAGGCCAGGGTGTACGAGCAGTACTTC. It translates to CASSLEARVYEQYF.

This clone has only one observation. In DNA form, the CDR3 reads TGCGCCAGCAGCCAAGATTTCCTAGGGGAGACCCAGTACTTC. It translates to CASSQDFLGETQYF. The chain links TRBV4-1 to TRBJ2-5; D not resolved. CDR1 and CDR2 (germline): MGHRA, YSYEKL. The CDR3 is 14 residues long. Trimming removed 0 bases at V and 5 bases at J, with 10 bases between.

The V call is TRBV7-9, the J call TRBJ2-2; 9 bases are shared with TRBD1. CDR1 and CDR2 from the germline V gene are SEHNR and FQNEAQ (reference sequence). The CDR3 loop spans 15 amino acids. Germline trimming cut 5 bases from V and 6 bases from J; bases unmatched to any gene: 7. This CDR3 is CASSPGTGIAGELFF. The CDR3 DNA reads TGTGCCAGCAGCCCCGGGACAGGGATCGCCGGGGAGCTGTTTTTT.

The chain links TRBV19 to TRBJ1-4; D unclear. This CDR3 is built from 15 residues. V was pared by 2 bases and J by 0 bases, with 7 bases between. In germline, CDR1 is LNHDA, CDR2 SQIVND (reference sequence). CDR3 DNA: TGTGCCAGTAGTATAAAGGGTGCAACTAATGAAAAACTGTTTTTT. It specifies CASSIKGATNEKLFF.

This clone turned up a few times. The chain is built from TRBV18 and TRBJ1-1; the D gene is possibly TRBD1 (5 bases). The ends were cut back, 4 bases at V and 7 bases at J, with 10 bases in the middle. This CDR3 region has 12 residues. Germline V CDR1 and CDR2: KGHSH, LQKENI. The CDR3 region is CASSLIDSEAFF. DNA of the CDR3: TGTGCCAGCTCACTCATCGACAGTGAAGCTTTCTTT. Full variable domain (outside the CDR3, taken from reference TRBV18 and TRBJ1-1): NAGVMQNPRHLVRRRGQEARLRCSPMKGHSHVYWYRQLPEEGLKFMVYLQKENIIDESGMPKERFSAEFPKEGPSILRIQQVVRGDSAAYFCASSLIDSEAFFGQGTRLTVV.

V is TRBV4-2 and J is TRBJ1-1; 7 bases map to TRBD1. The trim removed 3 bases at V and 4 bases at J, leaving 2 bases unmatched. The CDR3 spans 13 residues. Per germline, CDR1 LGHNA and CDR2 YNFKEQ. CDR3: CASSQTGPTEAFF. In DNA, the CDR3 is TGTGCCAGCAGCCAGACAGGGCCCACTGAAGCTTTCTTT.

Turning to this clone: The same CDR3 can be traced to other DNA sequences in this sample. The CDR3 nucleotides are TGTGCCAGCACCTTGGACCGAGGCTCCTACAATGAGCAGTTCTTC. It yields the protein CASTLDRGSYNEQFF. The rearrangement links TRBV11-2 to TRBJ2-1; no clear D gene. Germline-derived CDR1 and CDR2 are SGHAT and FQNNGV. V was trimmed by 7 bases and J by 0 bases, leaving 13 bases between them. The CDR3 has 15 amino acids.

CDR3 in DNA: TGTGCCTGGCTGGGGGGGGCAGAAGCTTTCTTT. Translating it yields CAWLGGAEAFF. The gene calls are TRBV30 and TRBJ1-1, with D possibly being TRBD1 (6 bases). Germline loops: CDR1 GTSNPN, CDR2 SVGIG (reference sequence). Trimming removed 5 bases from V and 8 bases from J, with 12 bases in between. This CDR3 is 11 amino acids long. Based on the CDR3 plus reference TRBV30 and TRBJ1-1, the full variable domain is SQTIHQWPATLVQPVGSPLSLECTVEGTSNPNLYWYRQAAGRGLQLLFYSVGIGQISSEVPQNLSASRPQDRQFILSSKKLLLSDSGFYLCAWLGGAEAFFGQGTRLTVV.

The CDR3 DNA reads TGCGCCAGCAGCCAGGGGGACAGGGCCACCGGGGAGCTGTTTTTT. Its protein is CASSQGDRATGELFF. The chain is built from TRBV4-1 and TRBJ2-2; 9 bases map to TRBD1. The CDR3 consists of 15 residues. V trimming: 3 bases; J trimming: 4 bases; junction bases outside the gene matches: 3. Germline V gives CDR1 MGHRA, CDR2 YSYEKL.

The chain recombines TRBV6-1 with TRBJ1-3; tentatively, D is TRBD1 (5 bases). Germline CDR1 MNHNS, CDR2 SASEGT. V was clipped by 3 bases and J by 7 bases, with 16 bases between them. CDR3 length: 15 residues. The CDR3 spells CASSDWGTIWNTIYF. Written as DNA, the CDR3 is TGTGCCAGCAGTGATTGGGGGACCATCTGGAACACCATATATTTT.